The sequence of this T cell receptor (beta chain) was determined in a study of T cells after yellow fever vaccination (dated by TCRdb to about 2019). Regarding the research as a whole: The SMART-Seq v4 Ultra Low Input RNA kit was used to prepare libraries from fractions with low cell numbers. To track T-cell clones before and after primary and booster YFV17D yellow fever vaccination, bulk TCR alpha and beta repertoires were sequenced longitudinally. Two healthy male donors, one aged 18 to 30 and one aged 30 to 40 years, were included in the cohort. Blood was collected at multiple timepoints before and after primary and secondary immunization, and bulk PBMC replicates and cell subsets were isolated. The paper as a whole reports these results and caveats: Most clones expanded after primary vaccination were re-detected after the booster (almost 97% of CD4 and approximately 89% of CD8), suggesting broad memory maintenance. FACS-sorted repertoires could contain abundant contaminating clonotypes from the bulk population, so computational filtering was required. A small share of clonotypes occurred in both CD4 and CD8 compartments, likely arising from convergent recombination. Because only two donors were included in the study, the extent to which the findings can be generalized is limited. The secondary T-cell response was weaker than the primary response but faster, peaking on day 5 instead of day 15.

According to the germline V gene (reference sequence), CDR1 reads LGHDT and CDR2 reads YNNKEL. V gives up 1 base and J gives up 8 bases, and the segment between their germline ends measures 17 bases. CDR3 length: 15 amino acids, cysteine to phenylalanine. Only CDR3 DNA is held: 45 bases, read in frame from base 1. The sample's treatment or condition, from its label and the paper: live attenuated yellow fever vaccine strain. A standard Ficoll-Paque protocol was used to isolate PBMCs from peripheral blood. CD4 and CD8 T-cell fractions were isolated with Dynabeads CD4 and CD8 positive selection kits. RNA was extracted with TriZol from bulk PBMCs, CD4 and CD8 fractions, and dextramer-positive and dextramer-negative fractions. This clonotype was seen a handful of times. Its antigen specificity is not known. The input lacks base qualities; no much larger clone sits a single base away. These reads were obtained on an Illumina NovaSeq 6000. TCR cDNA was made using 5'RACE template switching, a step that added a universal primer site and unique molecular identifiers. cDNA synthesis was primed from both the TCR alpha and TCR beta constant segments. Libraries were amplified in two PCR steps, with sample barcodes and sequencing adapters added in the second step. Sequencing of libraries was performed on Illumina HiSeq 2500 (2x100 bp) or NovaSeq (2x150 bp). Per the original workflow: Reads were demultiplexed and collapsed into UMI consensus sequences with MIGEC, and V(D)J alignment was performed with MiXCR. Vaccine-responding clonotypes were defined with edgeR using replicate PBMC samples, requiring FDR below 0.01 and a log2 fold change above 5 up to day 15. Each bulk clonotype was labeled CD4 or CD8 based on which sequenced repertoire, CD4 or CD8, contained the clonotype at higher abundance. The raw public reads went through TCRdb reprocessing: fastp at Q25, MiXCR clone calling, in-frame beta chains kept. Each record represents a unique CDR3 protein, reported with the most common genes and DNA among its rows. TCRdb, not the original authors, processed these V and J calls. This sample gives 100,000 to 150,000 distinct CDR3 sequences in total; about 8.2% of them show up just once. The ten largest clones add up to roughly 43% of the sample.

Source: CD8+ T cells sorted from PBMCs, taken on the day of the yellow fever booster vaccination. The chain employs TRBV3-1 and TRBJ1-2; TRBD1 might be the D gene, on 5 matching bases. The sequence came from a young man who received the YFV17D yellow fever vaccine. The DNA sequence is as follows: TGTGCCAGCAGCCAAGTCGTCGGGGGGGAGATAGGCTACACCTTC. Its product reads: CASSQVVGGEIGYTF.